The 7 T cell receptor beta chains below come from one sample, sequenced in a study of cytomegalovirus exposure and HLA in healthy donors. In the PCR, 60 Vbeta and 13 Jbeta primers were used. Sequenced by immunoSEQ multiplex PCR; TCRdb stores in-frame clones only, minus some. Of around 64,000 clones in the sample, approximately 83% are singletons; the top ten hold roughly 10%. Material for sequencing was PBMCs. These receptors all come from a female donor in good health and CMV-seronegative.

This chain uses TRBV6-5 with TRBJ1-5; 10 bases map to TRBD1. The V gene's germline CDR1 is MNHEY and CDR2 SVGAGI. The CDR3 covers 13 residues. Unmatched junction bases numbered 2, after V lost 6 bases and J lost 6 bases. The CDR3 DNA sequence: TGTGCCAGCAGCAGGACAGGGGGTCAGCCCCAGCATTTT. Translation gives CASSRTGGQPQHF.

V is TRBV28 and J is TRBJ2-1; possibly TRBD2 for D (6 bases). CDR1 is MDHEN, CDR2 SYDVKM, per germline. This CDR3 contains 16 residues. Deletions cut 6 bases from V and 3 bases from J, with 18 bases between. CDR3 DNA: TGTGCCAGCAGCTCTCCCGGGACTGGCTTCTACAATGAGCAGTTCTTC. This translates into CASSSPGTGFYNEQFF.

V usage is TRBV14 and J usage is TRBJ2-7; TRBD2 matches at 7 bases. The junction had 11 bases not matched to a gene; V was cut back by 4 bases and J by 5 bases. CDR1 and CDR2 from the germline V gene are SGHDN and FVKESK. This CDR3 is 15 amino acids long. The CDR3 is CASSLFAGDPNEQYF. In DNA, the CDR3 is TGTGCCAGCAGCCTCTTCGCGGGAGATCCCAACGAGCAGTACTTC.

V usage is TRBV7-9 and J usage is TRBJ2-1, with D possibly TRBD1 on 6 matching bases. Germline V CDR1 and CDR2: SEHNR, FQNEAQ (reference sequence). Trimming shortened V by 2 bases and J by 0 bases, and 8 bases separated the two germline ends. The CDR3 runs 15 residues. The CDR3 is CASSLKGGSYNEQFF. CDR3 nucleotide sequence: TGTGCCAGCAGCTTAAAAGGGGGCTCCTACAATGAGCAGTTCTTC.

The CDR3 coding sequence is TGTGCCAGTAGTATAGATCATGGGTCAGGGAAAAGAACTCAGCCCCAGCATTTT. It yields the protein CASSIDHGSGKRTQPQHF. The gene calls are TRBV19 and TRBJ1-5, with D perhaps matching TRBD1 (5 bases). Germline lookup yields CDR1 LNHDA and CDR2 SQIVND (reference sequence). The CDR3 consists of 18 residues. V was pared by 0 bases and J by 6 bases, with 21 bases between.

The J gene is TRBJ1-1, the V gene TRBV19; 7 nucleotides align to TRBD1. The CDR3 spans 14 residues. CDR1 is LNHDA, CDR2 SQIVND, per germline (reference sequence). The V segment lost 5 bases and the J segment 3 bases; nucleotides outside the gene matches: 6. The CDR3 sequence is CASSPRQGDTEAFF. CDR3 bases: TGTGCCAGTAGTCCTCGTCAGGGGGACACTGAAGCTTTCTTT.

V gene TRBV28 combines with J gene TRBJ1-1; D is ambiguous. CDR1 is MDHEN and CDR2 is SYDVKM in the germline V gene. V was trimmed by 5 bases and J by 11 bases, leaving 15 bases between them. The CDR3 totals 12 residues. The CDR3 is CASSGEGPRAFF. The DNA for the CDR3 is TGTGCCAGCAGTGGGGAGGGTCCTAGGGCTTTCTTT.